This passage covers 31 T cell receptor beta chains from one sample sequenced in a study of T-cell reconstitution after alpha-beta-depleted transplantation in children. Using unique molecular identifiers, the investigators prepared the TCRbeta library. TCRdb ran MiXCR on the PCR reads and lists one entry per CDR3 protein. The table includes around 450,000 distinct CDR3 sequences, 10% to 13% detected once. The sample consisted of PBMCs, taken before TCRalphabeta/CD19-depleted stem cell transplant. Receptors originate from a child aged 2 to 10 with inherited bone marrow failure, due to receive a stem cell transplant.

This clonotype occurred a few times. The J gene is TRBJ2-5, the V gene TRBV5-1, with TRBD1 matching 7 bases. CDR3 length: 15 amino acids. The J segment lost 3 bases and the V segment lost 2 bases, leaving 7 bases of the junction unmatched. From germline, CDR1 is SGHRS and CDR2 YFSETQ. DNA for the CDR3: TGCGCCAGCAGCTTTGGTCCGCAGGGGGAAGAGACCCAGTACTTC. This encodes CASSFGPQGEETQYF. The whole variable domain, filled in from reference TRBV5-1 and TRBJ2-5, reads KAGVTQTPRYLIKTRGQQVTLSCSPISGHRSVSWYQQTPGQGLQFLFEYFSETQRNKGNFPGRFSGRQFSNSRSEMNVSTLELGDSALYLCASSFGPQGEETQYFGPGTRLLVL.

This clonotype was recorded at least ten times. The rearrangement uses TRBV5-1 and TRBJ2-2, with D possibly matching TRBD2 (6 bases). Trimming removed 4 bases from V and 6 bases from J, with 16 bases in between. Per germline, CDR1 SGHRS and CDR2 YFSETQ. CDR3 length: 15 residues. CDR3 nucleotides: TGCGCCAGCAGCCACCGACCGGGGAGGCCCGGGGAGCTGTTTTTT. Translated, it gives CASSHRPGRPGELFF.

The chain couples TRBV15 to TRBJ1-3; no clear D. The V and J ends lost 6 bases and 3 bases respectively, with 15 bases between them. The V gene's germline CDR1 is LNHNV and CDR2 YYDKDF (reference sequence). The CDR3 consists of 15 residues. The CDR3 here is CATSPGLTGGNTIYF. The DNA for the CDR3 is TGTGCCACCAGTCCAGGCTTGACGGGTGGAAACACCATATATTTT.

This clonotype has a count of ten or more. V and J are TRBV27 and TRBJ2-7; TRBD2 aligns across 8 bases. The CDR3 covers 14 residues. Germline V gives CDR1 MNHEY, CDR2 SMNVEV (reference sequence). Germline trimming cut 2 bases from V and 4 bases from J; bases unmatched to any gene: 4. CDR3 coding DNA: TGTGCCAGCAGTTTACACCGGGAGGGATACGAGCAGTACTTC. Protein sequence: CASSLHREGYEQYF.

This clonotype was detected a few times. For the CDR3, the DNA is TGTGCCAGCAGTGAGCCCTACAGGGACCCCGGGGAGCTGTTTTTT. Amino acid sequence: CASSEPYRDPGELFF. The chain is built from TRBV6-1 and TRBJ2-2, with D possibly matching TRBD1 (6 bases). This CDR3 is built from 15 residues. Germline V gene sequence: CDR1 MNHNS, CDR2 SASEGT. The ends were cut back, 3 bases at V and 6 bases at J, with 14 bases in the middle.

Only one count was recorded for this clonotype. Without the conserved terminal phenylalanine or tryptophan, this CDR3 likely stems from a read error. This chain uses TRBV5-1 with TRBJ1-5; D is unclear. The CDR3 is 13 amino acids. Germline V gives CDR1 SGHRS, CDR2 YFSETQ. V lost 1 base, J lost 5 bases, and 7 bases lay in between. Written as DNA, the CDR3 is TGCGCCAGCAGCTTGTTAGGAGATCAGCCCCAGCATTTG. Amino acid sequence: CASSLLGDQPQHL.

This clonotype is a singleton in its sample. A much larger clonotype is one base distant, so this may be a read error. The chain uses TRBV4-3 and TRBJ1-2; possible D gene TRBD1, 5 bases. The length of the CDR3 is 19 residues. Trimming pared 2 bases from V and 1 base from J, leaving 23 bases between. Germline values: CDR1 LGHNA, CDR2 YSLEER. CDR3 coding DNA: TGCGCCAGCAGCCAACACGCCAATGGGGGGAGGGCAGGTAACTATGGCTACACCTTC. Its protein product is CASSQHANGGRAGNYGYTF.

In its sample, this clonotype was seen many times. V gene TRBV7-9 combines with J gene TRBJ2-2; D may be TRBD2 (6 bases). The germline gives CDR1 SEHNR, CDR2 FQNEAQ (reference sequence). Trimming removed 3 bases at V and 3 bases at J, with 14 bases between. The CDR3 runs to 16 residues. The CDR3 here is CASSFGGSMDTGELFF. The DNA for the CDR3 is TGTGCCAGCAGCTTTGGAGGGAGTATGGACACCGGGGAGCTGTTTTTT.

As DNA, the CDR3 is TGTGCCAGCAGCTTACTGATCGGGAGGACAAATGAGCAGTTCTTC. This sequence encodes CASSLLIGRTNEQFF. The genes are TRBV7-8 and TRBJ2-1; 7 bases are a match to TRBD2. Germline CDR1 and CDR2: SGHVS and FQNEAQ. The CDR3 is 15 amino acids. With V trimmed by 2 bases and J by 7 bases, 8 bases remained unmatched.

The chain carries TRBV29-1 and TRBJ2-7; no clear D gene. Per the germline V gene, CDR1 is SQVTM and CDR2 is ANQGSEA. This CDR3 is 11 amino acids long. V was cut by 7 bases and J by 3 bases, with 10 bases left in between. The CDR3 protein is CSAQRGYEQYF. CDR3 nucleotide sequence: TGCAGCGCACAAAGAGGCTACGAGCAGTACTTC.

This clonotype appeared many times. V is TRBV5-1 and J is TRBJ2-5; D is ambiguous. Germline CDR1 is SGHRS and CDR2 is YFSETQ. V was trimmed by 5 bases and J by 4 bases, leaving 9 bases between them. CDR3 length equals 12 residues. The chain's CDR3 is CASSSQGETQYF. As DNA, the CDR3 is TGCGCCAGCAGTTCACAAGGAGAGACCCAGTACTTC.

In its sample, this clonotype was seen many times. The rearrangement links TRBV20-1 to TRBJ1-6, with D perhaps TRBD1 (5 bases). Germline-derived CDR1 and CDR2 are DFQATT and SNEGSKA (reference sequence). This CDR3 has 16 residues. The germline V and J ends were trimmed by 3 bases and 8 bases, with 20 bases remaining between them. CDR3 loop: CSASQRDRGPDSPLHF. CDR3 coding DNA: TGCAGTGCTAGTCAGAGGGACCGGGGACCGGATTCACCCCTCCACTTT.

This clonotype was counted ten times or more. This sequence joins TRBV20-1 and TRBJ2-1; 7 nucleotides align to TRBD2. The CDR3 covers 15 residues. CDR1 and CDR2 from the germline V gene are DFQATT and SNEGSKA (reference sequence). V shed 2 bases, J shed 4 bases, and the junction held 8 bases outside the gene matches. The CDR3 bases are TGCAGTGCTAGAAATAGACTAGCTGGTTACAATGAGCAGTTCTTC. Its translation is CSARNRLAGYNEQFF.

With regard to this clonotype: A junction boundary mismatches the germline segment, possibly from a read error. This chain connects TRBV24-1 to TRBJ1-1; D not resolved. The CDR3 extends over 14 amino acids. The germline V gene has CDR1 KGHDR and CDR2 SFDVKD. CDR3 in amino acids: CATRPSGQNTEASF. The CDR3 DNA sequence: TGTGCCACCAGGCCGTCCGGGCAGAACACTGAAGCTTCCTTT.

This chain connects TRBV6-1 to TRBJ2-7, with a possible D match to TRBD1 (6 bases). V lost 3 bases and J lost 4, with 34 bases in between. Germline V gives CDR1 MNHNS, CDR2 SASEGT. The CDR3 consists of 21 residues. CDR3 amino acids: CASSEDPGVTRFEVPGYEQYF. In DNA form, the CDR3 reads TGTGCCAGCAGTGAGGATCCAGGGGTAACCCGGTTCGAAGTTCCTGGGTACGAGCAGTACTTC.

This rearrangement joins TRBV29-1 to TRBJ2-5; 12 nucleotides match TRBD2. The CDR3 loop spans 18 amino acids. V gave up 1 base and J gave up 4 bases; unmatched junction bases: 13. The V gene's germline CDR1 is SQVTM and CDR2 ANQGSEA. Here the CDR3 reads CSVEGQSGLAGGRETQYF. CDR3 in DNA: TGCAGCGTTGAAGGGCAATCGGGACTAGCGGGTGGGAGAGAGACCCAGTACTTC.

This clonotype was seen repeatedly, ten times or more. The chain carries TRBV4-3 and TRBJ2-7; 8 bases agree with TRBD1. The CDR3 contains 15 residues. The junction had 7 bases not matched to a gene; V was cut back by 3 bases and J by 3 bases. Germline loops: CDR1 LGHNA, CDR2 YSLEER. This chain's CDR3 is CASSQRTGSFYEQYF. DNA for the CDR3: TGCGCCAGCAGCCAGAGGACAGGGTCCTTCTACGAGCAGTACTTC.

This clonotype was seen many times. This chain connects TRBV6-2 or TRBV6-3 to TRBJ2-7; D is unresolved. V lost 5 bases and J 3 bases, leaving 8 bases between the germline ends. CDR3 length equals 12 residues. Germline loops: CDR1 MNHEY, CDR2 SVGEGT. The DNA of the CDR3 is TGTGCCAGCAGTCCCGGAGACTACGAGCAGTACTTC. Translating gives CASSPGDYEQYF.

The chain links TRBV12-3 or TRBV12-4 to TRBJ2-7; 7 nucleotides agree with TRBD2. The CDR3 is 14 amino acids. J lost 2 bases, V lost 9 bases, and 10 bases had no gene match. The CDR3 region is CARSPGTIPYEQYF. CDR3 sequence (DNA): TGTGCCAGGAGCCCCGGGACTATTCCCTACGAGCAGTACTTC.

In its sample, this clonotype was seen many times. The chain uses TRBV27 and TRBJ1-6; 7 bases are shared with TRBD1. Germline V CDR1 and CDR2: MNHEY, SMNVEV (reference sequence). The ends lost 8 bases at V and 7 bases at J; junction bases unmatched: 8. The CDR3 totals 14 residues. The CDR3 sequence is CASGLEGANSPLHF. The CDR3 coding sequence is TGTGCCAGCGGTCTTGAGGGGGCCAATTCACCCCTCCACTTT.

This clonotype was counted many times. The genes are TRBV5-1 and TRBJ2-5; D is unresolved. CDR3 length equals 13 residues. V was pared by 2 bases and J by 5 bases, with 10 bases between. Germline lookup yields CDR1 SGHRS and CDR2 YFSETQ. CDR3 residues: CASSFERLETQYF. The CDR3 DNA reads TGCGCCAGCAGCTTTGAGCGTCTCGAGACCCAGTACTTC.

This clonotype was detected ten times or more. The genes are TRBV28 and TRBJ2-7, with D uncertain. Deletions cut 8 bases from V and 0 bases from J, with 17 bases between. CDR3 size: 15 residues. CDR1 MDHEN and CDR2 SYDVKM come from the germline V gene. As DNA, the CDR3 is TGTGCCAGCCGGGTTTACGGGCCCCTCTCCTACGAGCAGTACTTC. This encodes CASRVYGPLSYEQYF. The complete variable domain, with remaining parts taken from reference TRBV28 and TRBJ2-7, reads DVKVTQSSRYLVKRTGEKVFLECVQDMDHENMFWYRQDPGLGLRLIYFSYDVKMKEKGDIPEGYSVSREKKERFSLILESASTNQTSMYLCASRVYGPLSYEQYFGPGTRLTVT.

This clonotype has only a few counts. The rearrangement links TRBV20-1 to TRBJ2-2, with TRBD2 matching 7 bases. The CDR3 has 16 amino acids. Looked up from germline, CDR1 is DFQATT and CDR2 is SNEGSKA (reference sequence). V was clipped by 1 base and J by 7 bases; unmatched bases: 12. CDR3 in DNA: TGCAGTGCTAGAGTAGATGCGGGAGTCGAGGACGGGGAGCTGTTTTTT. It is translated as CSARVDAGVEDGELFF.

This clonotype has ten or more counts. The rearrangement uses TRBV3-1 and TRBJ2-1; TRBD2 matches at 7 bases. J was trimmed by 1 base and V by 1 base; bases with no gene match: 1. Germline lookup yields CDR1 LGHDT and CDR2 YNNKEL (reference sequence). The length of the CDR3 is 15 residues. The CDR3 DNA follows: TGTGCCAGCAGCCAAGCGGGGGGATCCTACAATGAGCAGTTCTTC. It encodes CASSQAGGSYNEQFF.

This clonotype appeared many times. The J gene is TRBJ2-2, the V gene TRBV2; D remains ambiguous. CDR3 length: 15 amino acids. Germline-derived CDR1 and CDR2 are SNHLY and FYNNEI. The ends were cut back, 4 bases at V and 6 bases at J, with 15 bases in the middle. CDR3 sequence reads: CASSARLPPAGELFF. The CDR3 bases are TGTGCCAGCAGTGCGAGGCTCCCCCCGGCCGGGGAGCTGTTTTTT.

This clonotype was observed many times. The chain employs TRBV2 and TRBJ2-3; tentatively, D is TRBD1 or TRBD2 (5 bases each). Germline lookup yields CDR1 SNHLY and CDR2 FYNNEI. CDR3 length: 13 amino acids. V lost 4 bases, J lost 13 bases, and 18 bases lay in between. CDR3 loop: CASSGGSLVVKYF. The CDR3 DNA follows: TGTGCCAGCAGTGGGGGGTCCCTTGTCGTCAAGTATTTT.

This clonotype appeared a few times. This chain connects TRBV7-2 to TRBJ1-5; D not resolved. Germline loops: CDR1 SGHTA, CDR2 FQGNSA. The V end lost 1 base, the J end lost 4 bases, and 8 bases lay between the germline ends. This CDR3 has 14 residues. The CDR3 DNA sequence: TGTGCCAGCAGCTTAGTTTTCGGTAATCAGCCCCAGCATTTT. Amino acids: CASSLVFGNQPQHF.

About this clonotype itself: A much larger clone sits a single nucleotide away, making a read error possible. This sequence joins TRBV29-1 and TRBJ2-1; unclear D gene. Trimming took off 5 bases at V and 2 bases at J, with 13 bases between the two ends. Germline assignment: CDR1 SQVTM and CDR2 ANQGSEA. The CDR3 is made up of 14 amino acids. The CDR3 protein is CSVQVATTYNEQFF. In DNA form, the CDR3 reads TGCAGCGTTCAGGTCGCGACAACCTACAATGAGCAGTTCTTC.

As concerns this clonotype: A junction end diverges from the germline sequence, so it may reflect a read error. The chain links TRBV5-6 to TRBJ1-1; 9 nucleotides align to TRBD1. The CDR3 is made up of 15 amino acids. Germline V CDR1 and CDR2: SGHDT, YYEEEE. The CDR3 sequence is CASSSAGTGWPEAFF. The CDR3 DNA sequence: TGTGCCAGCAGTTCGGCCGGGACAGGGTGGCCTGAAGCCTTCTTT.

This clonotype was seen only a few times. V gene TRBV18 combines with J gene TRBJ2-7; D is undetermined. This CDR3 is built from 14 residues. CDR1 KGHSH and CDR2 LQKENI come from the germline V gene. V lost 6 bases and J 2 bases, leaving 14 bases between the germline ends. CDR3 residues: CASSLGQSPYEQYF. DNA of the CDR3: TGTGCCAGCTCCCTTGGCCAATCCCCCTACGAGCAGTACTTC.

This clonotype was seen at least ten times. The chain links TRBV9 to TRBJ2-5; 10 positions agree with TRBD2. The V segment lost 3 bases and the J segment 2 bases; nucleotides outside the gene matches: 7. Germline V gene sequence: CDR1 SGDLS, CDR2 YYNGEE. CDR3 length equals 16 residues. For the CDR3, the DNA is TGTGCCAGCAGCGCCCGGGAACTAGCGGGGCAAGAGACCCAGTACTTC. Translating it yields CASSARELAGQETQYF.